The 8 T cell receptor beta chains below come from one sample, sequenced in a study of cytomegalovirus exposure and HLA in healthy donors. Primers: 60 Vbeta forward and 13 Jbeta reverse. Profiled with immunoSEQ multiplex PCR; TCRdb holds only in-frame clones, not every one. The repertoire holds around 280,000 clones, with around 90% as singletons. Sequencing was done on a sample of PBMCs. These receptors were obtained from a woman aged 18-29 years in good health and CMV-seronegative.

V and J are TRBV13 and TRBJ2-7, with TRBD1 matching 12 bases. The V segment lost 5 bases and the J segment 5 bases; nucleotides outside the gene matches: 4. CDR1 PRHDT and CDR2 FYEKMQ come from the germline V gene (reference sequence). The CDR3 extends over 14 amino acids. The CDR3 sequence is CASSTGTGGDEQYF. The CDR3 DNA sequence: TGTGCCAGCAGCACAGGGACAGGGGGCGACGAGCAGTACTTC.

This clone has a handful of counts. This chain uses TRBV7-9 with TRBJ2-7; 7 nucleotides match TRBD2. Per germline, CDR1 SEHNR and CDR2 FQNEAQ (reference sequence). The CDR3 has 12 amino acids. In DNA, the CDR3 is TGTTCCGTGGGGGGGGAATACTACGAGCAGTACTTC. Amino acids: CSVGGEYYEQYF.

The rearrangement links TRBV7-9 to TRBJ2-1; no definite D call. Germline assignment: CDR1 SEHNR and CDR2 FQNEAQ (reference sequence). CDR3 size: 15 residues. V was shortened by 5 bases and J by 5 bases, with 16 bases between the two germline ends. CDR3 loop: CASSLFSGFDNEQFF. CDR3 DNA sequence: TGTGCCAGCAGCCTCTTTTCCGGTTTCGACAATGAGCAGTTCTTC.

This clone was seen once. J is TRBJ2-7 and V is TRBV2; perhaps TRBD1 as D (5 bases). The CDR3 contains 13 residues. V gave up 1 base and J gave up 3 bases, with 7 bases separating them. Germline V gene lookup returns CDR1 SNHLY and CDR2 FYNNEI. CDR3 protein: CASSEDRIYEQYF. CDR3 in DNA: TGTGCCAGCAGTGAAGACAGGATCTACGAGCAGTACTTC.

The chain has TRBV6-9 and TRBJ2-5; D is undetermined. Trimming stripped 5 bases from V and 1 base from J, with 11 bases between. This CDR3 spans 14 amino acids. CDR1 is MNHGY and CDR2 is SVAAGI in the germline V gene. The CDR3 nucleotides are TGTGCCAGCAGTCATCCGCGTCCCCAAGAGACCCAGTACTTC. Protein sequence: CASSHPRPQETQYF.

The chain employs TRBV5-1 and TRBJ1-5, with unresolved D. From germline, CDR1 is SGHRS and CDR2 YFSETQ. V was clipped by 0 bases and J by 7 bases, with 11 bases between them. The CDR3 runs to 14 residues. The DNA of the CDR3 is TGCGCCAGCAGCTTGGAGGACTTTAGGCAGCCCCAGCATTTT. Protein product: CASSLEDFRQPQHF.

This sequence joins TRBV5-6 and TRBJ2-3; TRBD2 matches 10 bases. The germline gives CDR1 SGHDT, CDR2 YYEEEE. The CDR3 is 17 amino acids. V lost 1 base to trimming and J lost 0 bases; unmatched junction nucleotides: 5. CDR3 region: CASSLSLAGVSTDTQYF. The CDR3, as DNA: TGTGCCAGCAGCTTGTCCCTAGCGGGGGTTAGCACAGATACGCAGTATTTT.

The rearrangement links TRBV18 to TRBJ1-2; 8 nucleotides align to TRBD1. Germline assignment: CDR1 KGHSH and CDR2 LQKENI. V was pared by 5 bases and J by 4 bases, with 6 bases of the junction left unmatched. The CDR3 totals 14 residues. The CDR3 coding sequence is TGTGCCAGCTCAGGAGGACAGGGAGTCTATGGCTACACCTTC. Protein: CASSGGQGVYGYTF.